These 23 T cell receptor beta chains were sequenced from one sample in a study of cytomegalovirus exposure and HLA in healthy donors. The study ran its PCR with 60 Vbeta and 13 Jbeta primers. Data came from immunoSEQ multiplex PCR; TCRdb stores just in-frame clones and leaves some out. The table lists roughly 190,000 clones. What was sequenced was PBMCs. These receptor sequences come from a woman between 18 and 30 years old in good health and CMV-seropositive.

The rearrangement joins TRBV27 to TRBJ2-7; 8 nucleotides match TRBD2. Losses at the gene ends were 6 bases for V and 4 bases for J; bases not matched to a gene: 11. Germline V gives CDR1 MNHEY, CDR2 SMNVEV (reference sequence). The CDR3 totals 15 residues. CDR3 loop: CASSVEREWDYEQYF. The CDR3 nucleotides are TGTGCCAGCAGCGTAGAGCGGGAGTGGGATTACGAGCAGTACTTC.

This chain uses TRBV30 with TRBJ2-7, with 13 bases matching TRBD2. The germline V gene has CDR1 GTSNPN and CDR2 SVGIG (reference sequence). The CDR3 consists of 14 residues. The ends lost 2 bases at V and 4 bases at J; junction bases unmatched: 2. The CDR3 sequence: CAWSLTSGGYEQYF. CDR3 nucleotide sequence: TGTGCCTGGAGTTTGACTAGCGGGGGGTACGAGCAGTACTTC.

The chain combines TRBV27 with TRBJ1-2, with a tentative D call TRBD1 (6 bases). The CDR3 consists of 12 residues. Trimming pared 4 bases from V and 4 bases from J, leaving 7 bases between. Looked up from germline, CDR1 is MNHEY and CDR2 is SMNVEV (reference sequence). The CDR3 here is CASSSQGYGYTF. Here the CDR3 DNA reads TGTGCCAGCAGTTCACAGGGCTATGGCTACACCTTC.

The chain uses TRBV7-6 and TRBJ2-7, with 10 bases lining up with TRBD2. Germline V lookup: CDR1 SGHVS, CDR2 FNYEAQ. The trim removed 4 bases at V and 0 bases at J, leaving 3 bases unmatched. The CDR3 totals 15 residues. Written as DNA, the CDR3 is TGTGCCAGCAGCTCTGGGACTAGCGCCTCCTACGAGCAGTACTTC. Translated, it gives CASSSGTSASYEQYF. The full variable domain, rest sourced from reference TRBV7-6 and TRBJ2-7, is GAGVSQSPRYKVTKRGQDVALRCDPISGHVSLYWYRQALGQGPEFLTYFNYEAQQDKSGLPNDRFSAERPEGSISTLTIQRTEQRDSAMYRCASSSGTSASYEQYFGPGTRLTVT.

The CDR3 protein is CASSLVGSNYGYTF. The CDR3 DNA is TGTGCCAGCAGCTTAGTGGGCAGTAACTATGGCTACACCTTC. The chain carries TRBV7-9 and TRBJ1-2; D remains ambiguous. This CDR3 has 14 residues. V dropped 1 base and J dropped 1 base, with 7 bases sitting between them. CDR1 is SEHNR, CDR2 FQNEAQ, per germline (reference sequence).

The chain links TRBV6-4 to TRBJ2-3; a possible D gene is TRBD1 (6 bases). Looked up from germline, CDR1 is MRHNA and CDR2 is SNTAGT. This CDR3 is 13 amino acids long. V lost 6 bases and J 2 bases, leaving 9 bases between the germline ends. CDR3 sequence reads: CASSRDNTDTQYF. CDR3 DNA: TGTGCCAGCAGCCGGGACAACACAGATACGCAGTATTTT.

The rearrangement uses TRBV7-2 and TRBJ1-2, with D uncertain. Deletions cut 0 bases from V and 5 bases from J, with 10 bases between. Germline loops: CDR1 SGHTA, CDR2 FQGNSA. The CDR3 has 14 residues. The CDR3 sequence: CASSLASGKYGYTF. DNA of the CDR3: TGTGCCAGCAGCTTAGCCTCGGGAAAGTATGGCTACACCTTC.

The V call is TRBV6-5, the J call TRBJ2-1, with 9 bases that match TRBD2. Looked up from germline, CDR1 is MNHEY and CDR2 is SVGAGI. This CDR3 is 15 amino acids long. V was clipped by 2 bases and J by 4 bases; unmatched bases: 3. The CDR3 DNA reads TGTGCCAGCAGTTACCTAGCGGGGTCTTACAATGAGCAGTTCTTC. This translates into CASSYLAGSYNEQFF.

The V call is TRBV5-1, the J call TRBJ1-4; TRBD1 is a possible D gene (5 bases). The CDR3 contains 15 residues. Trimming shortened V by 0 bases and J by 8 bases, and 14 bases separated the two germline ends. From germline, CDR1 is SGHRS and CDR2 YFSETQ. CDR3 protein: CASSLGDGTQEKLFF. The CDR3 DNA reads TGCGCCAGCAGCTTGGGGGACGGGACTCAGGAAAAACTGTTTTTT. Combining the CDR3 with reference TRBV5-1 and TRBJ1-4 gives the whole variable domain KAGVTQTPRYLIKTRGQQVTLSCSPISGHRSVSWYQQTPGQGLQFLFEYFSETQRNKGNFPGRFSGRQFSNSRSEMNVSTLELGDSALYLCASSLGDGTQEKLFFGSGTQLSVL.

CDR3: CASSLETGQGYTF. CDR3 DNA sequence: TGCGCCAGCAGCTTGGAGACAGGTCAAGGCTACACCTTC. The chain combines TRBV5-1 with TRBJ1-2; a weak D match, TRBD1 (6 bases). The germline V and J ends were trimmed by 0 bases and 8 bases, with 11 bases remaining between them. This CDR3 has 13 amino acids. The V gene's germline CDR1 is SGHRS and CDR2 YFSETQ.

The V call is TRBV2, the J call TRBJ2-2; 7 nucleotides match TRBD2. From germline, CDR1 is SNHLY and CDR2 FYNNEI. Losses at the gene ends were 3 bases for V and 0 bases for J; bases not matched to a gene: 4. The CDR3 contains 16 residues. As DNA, the CDR3 is TGTGCCAGCAGTGAGTGGGGGAGGGCGAACACCGGGGAGCTGTTTTTT. Residues: CASSEWGRANTGELFF.

The gene calls are TRBV2 and TRBJ1-1; TRBD1 might be the D (5 bases). Trimming left V 1 base short and J 3 bases short, with 15 bases between. The germline V gene encodes CDR1 SNHLY and CDR2 FYNNEI. CDR3 length equals 16 residues. CDR3 amino acids: CASSEGQRGVDTEAFF. The CDR3 coding sequence is TGTGCCAGCAGTGAAGGCCAGCGGGGGGTGGACACTGAAGCTTTCTTT.

The gene calls are TRBV9 and TRBJ2-1; unclear D gene. V was clipped by 5 bases and J by 7 bases, with 13 bases between them. CDR3 length equals 13 residues. Germline V gene lookup returns CDR1 SGDLS and CDR2 YYNGEE. The CDR3 loop reads CASSGLARNEQFF. CDR3 nucleotides: TGTGCCAGCAGTGGGTTAGCCCGGAATGAGCAGTTCTTC. The full variable domain, rest sourced from reference TRBV9 and TRBJ2-1, is DSGVTQTPKHLITATGQRVTLRCSPRSGDLSVYWYQQSLDQGLQFLIQYYNGEERAKGNILERFSAQQFPDLHSELNLSSLELGDSALYFCASSGLARNEQFFGPGTRLTVL.

The J gene is TRBJ2-3, the V gene TRBV2; D is possibly TRBD2 (5 bases). Germline values: CDR1 SNHLY, CDR2 FYNNEI. The CDR3 consists of 15 residues. Trimming removed 3 bases from V and 8 bases from J, with 18 bases in between. CDR3 sequence reads: CASSDEGYPRVTQYF. The CDR3 nucleotides read TGTGCCAGCAGTGACGAGGGTTACCCCCGTGTTACGCAGTATTTT.

Note on this clone: The same CDR3 also results from other DNA sequences found in this sample. The chain recombines TRBV7-9 with TRBJ1-1, with D possibly TRBD1 on 5 matching bases. Per germline, CDR1 SEHNR and CDR2 FQNEAQ (reference sequence). CDR3 length: 14 residues. Trimming stripped 2 bases from V and 4 bases from J, with 11 bases between. CDR3 loop: CASSLQGSVTEAFF. Written as DNA, the CDR3 is TGTGCCAGCAGCTTACAGGGTTCGGTCACTGAAGCTTTCTTT.

The chain has TRBV7-2 and TRBJ1-1; 8 bases match TRBD1. The V and J ends lost 5 bases and 11 bases, in that order; junction bases with no gene match: 7. CDR1 SGHTA and CDR2 FQGNSA come from the germline V gene. The CDR3 sequence is 12 residues long. The chain's CDR3 is CASSLQGVGAFF. For the CDR3, the DNA is TGTGCCAGCAGCCTACAGGGGGTTGGGGCTTTCTTT. The whole variable domain, remainder taken from reference TRBV7-2 and TRBJ1-1, is GAGVSQSPSNKVTEKGKDVELRCDPISGHTALYWYRQSLGQGLEFLIYFQGNSAPDKSGLPSDRFSAERTGGSVSTLTIQRTQQEDSAVYLCASSLQGVGAFFGQGTRLTVV.

The genes are TRBV11-2 and TRBJ2-6, with 12 bases lining up with TRBD1. V shed 6 bases, J shed 2 bases, and the junction held 5 bases outside the gene matches. Germline V gene data show CDR1 as SGHAT and CDR2 as FQNNGV. This CDR3 is 17 amino acids long. The CDR3 sequence is CASSPGTGGAGANVLTF. In DNA form, the CDR3 reads TGTGCCAGCAGTCCTGGGACAGGGGGCGCTGGGGCCAACGTCCTGACTTTC. The entire variable domain, with the rest obtained from reference TRBV11-2 and TRBJ2-6, is as follows: EAGVAQSPRYKIIEKRQSVAFWCNPISGHATLYWYQQILGQGPKLLIQFQNNGVVDDSQLPKDRFSAERLKGVDSTLKIQPAKLEDSAVYLCASSPGTGGAGANVLTFGAGSRLTVL.

The chain combines TRBV5-1 with TRBJ2-1; D possibly corresponds to TRBD2 (5 bases). Trimming took off 0 bases at V and 3 bases at J, with 10 bases between the two ends. The germline CDR1 and CDR2 sequences are SGHRS and YFSETQ. This CDR3 is built from 15 residues. CDR3 nucleotides: TGCGCCAGCAGCTTGGCGAGCGGTCTCTACAATGAGCAGTTCTTC. Translation: CASSLASGLYNEQFF.

Details on this clone: Compared with germline, one end of the junction differs, possibly owing to a read error. The chain links TRBV2 to TRBJ2-5; 7 nucleotides agree with TRBD2. The CDR3 covers 14 residues. The germline gives CDR1 SNHLY, CDR2 FYNNEI. CDR3 nucleotides: TGTGCCAGCCGACGGGGCGCGGGAGAAGAGGCCCAGTACTTC. Its translation: CASRRGAGEEAQYF. Full variable domain (outside the CDR3, taken from reference TRBV2 and TRBJ2-5): EPEVTQTPSHQVTQMGQEVILRCVPISNHLYFYWYRQILGQKVEFLVSFYNNEISEKSEIFDDQFSVERPDGSNFTLKIRSTKLEDSAMYFCASRRGAGEEAQYFGPGTRLLVL.

This chain uses TRBV15 with TRBJ1-6; 7 bases match TRBD1. Germline lookup yields CDR1 LNHNV and CDR2 YYDKDF (reference sequence). V lost 0 bases, J lost 9 bases, and 11 bases stayed unmatched. The CDR3 totals 17 residues. Here the CDR3 reads CATSRDRTGVLGSPLHF. For the CDR3, the DNA is TGTGCCACCAGCAGAGATCGAACAGGGGTATTGGGTTCACCCCTCCACTTT.

This chain uses TRBV4-2 with TRBJ1-2; the D gene is possibly TRBD1 (5 bases). The V gene lost 0 bases and the J gene lost 4 bases, with 12 bases spanning the gap. The CDR3 runs 15 residues. CDR1 LGHNA and CDR2 YNFKEQ come from the germline V gene. The CDR3 nucleotides read TGTGCCAGCAGCCAAGACAGGGAGGGATTCTATGGCTACACCTTC. It specifies CASSQDREGFYGYTF.

This chain joins TRBV11-3 and TRBJ1-4; D gene unclear. V was pared by 4 bases and J by 8 bases, with 11 bases between. CDR1 and CDR2 from the germline V gene are SGHNT and YENEEA. CDR3 length equals 13 residues. The CDR3 sequence is CASSSSRGEKLFF. As DNA, the CDR3 is TGTGCCAGCAGCTCCTCTCGCGGGGAAAAACTGTTTTTT.

The J gene is TRBJ2-7, the V gene TRBV2; 9 bases are shared with TRBD1. Germline V CDR1 and CDR2: SNHLY, FYNNEI. This CDR3 contains 13 residues. The V and J ends lost 8 bases and 3 bases, in that order; junction bases with no gene match: 5. CDR3 loop: CASASDRGYEQYF. The DNA for the CDR3 is TGTGCCAGCGCATCGGACAGGGGCTACGAGCAGTACTTC.